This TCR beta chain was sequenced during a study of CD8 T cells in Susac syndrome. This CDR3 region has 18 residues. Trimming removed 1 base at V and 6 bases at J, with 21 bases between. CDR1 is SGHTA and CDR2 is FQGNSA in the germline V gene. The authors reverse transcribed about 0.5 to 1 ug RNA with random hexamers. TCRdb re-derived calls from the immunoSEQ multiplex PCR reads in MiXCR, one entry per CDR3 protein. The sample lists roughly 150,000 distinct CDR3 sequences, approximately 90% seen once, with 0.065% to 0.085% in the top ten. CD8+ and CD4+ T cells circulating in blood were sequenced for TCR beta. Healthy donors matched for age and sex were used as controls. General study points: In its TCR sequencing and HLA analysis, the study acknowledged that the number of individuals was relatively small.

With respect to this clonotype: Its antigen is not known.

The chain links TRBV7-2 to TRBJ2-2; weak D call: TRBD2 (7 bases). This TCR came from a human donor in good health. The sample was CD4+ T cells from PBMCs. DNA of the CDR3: TGTGCCAGCAGCTTAGGTCCGCGAAGGGGGGGCGCACCCGGGGAGCTGTTTTTT. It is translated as CASSLGPRRGGAPGELFF. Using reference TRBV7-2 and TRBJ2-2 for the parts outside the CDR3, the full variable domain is GAGVSQSPSNKVTEKGKDVELRCDPISGHTALYWYRQSLGQGLEFLIYFQGNSAPDKSGLPSDRFSAERTGGSVSTLTIQRTQQEDSAVYLCASSLGPRRGGAPGELFFGEGSRLTVL.